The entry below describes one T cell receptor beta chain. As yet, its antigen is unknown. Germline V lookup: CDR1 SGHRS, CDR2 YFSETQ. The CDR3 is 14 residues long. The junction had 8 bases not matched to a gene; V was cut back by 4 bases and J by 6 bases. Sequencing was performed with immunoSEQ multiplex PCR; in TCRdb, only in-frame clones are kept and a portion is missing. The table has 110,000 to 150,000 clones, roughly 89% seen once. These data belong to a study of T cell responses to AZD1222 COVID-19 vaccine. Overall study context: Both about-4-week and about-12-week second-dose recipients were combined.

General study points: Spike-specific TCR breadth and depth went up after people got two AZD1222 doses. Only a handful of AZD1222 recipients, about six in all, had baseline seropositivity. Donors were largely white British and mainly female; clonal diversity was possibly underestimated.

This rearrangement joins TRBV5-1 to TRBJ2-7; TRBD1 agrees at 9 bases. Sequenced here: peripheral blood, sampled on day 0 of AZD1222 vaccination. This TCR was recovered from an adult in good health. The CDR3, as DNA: TGCGCCAGCAGCGGGAGGACAGGGGTAGGCGAGCAGTACTTC. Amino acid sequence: CASSGRTGVGEQYF.